This T cell receptor beta chain was identified in a study of T cell changes during pregnancy in multiple sclerosis. CDR1 is MNHEY and CDR2 is SVGAGI in the germline V gene. V lost 0 bases and J 5 bases, leaving 11 bases between the germline ends. CDR3 size: 15 residues. Data came from immunoSEQ multiplex PCR; TCRdb stores just in-frame clones and leaves some out. In the table there are approximately 50,000 clones, 80% to 95% of which are singletons. The source is a female donor in good health, enrolled as a control in a pregnancy study. Source: CD4+ T cells from peripheral blood mononuclear cells, taken after pregnancy. The chain links TRBV6-5 to TRBJ1-5; tentatively, D is TRBD1 (5 bases). CDR3 bases: TGTGCCAGCAGTTACTCGGGGGGGGGACATCAGCCCCAGCATTTT. Its translation: CASSYSGGGHQPQHF.